The rows below give T cell receptor beta chains drawn from one sample of a study of T cell responses to AZD1222 COVID-19 vaccine. This table comes from immunoSEQ multiplex PCR, and its TCRdb copy is limited to in-frame clones, with some not included. The sample contains 150,000 to 200,000 clones, around nine tenths of which appear only once. Specimen: peripheral blood, collected 28 days after the second AZD1222 dose. The receptors originated from an adult who received the AZD1222 COVID-19 vaccine. Each CDR3 is given with its conserved first and last residue. The D gene is left open where the match is weak. Where a row states a size, it is once, few, many or the class of an expanded clone; other rows omit it.

clone size: -
CDR3 length: 14
J gene: TRBJ2-5
D gene: TRBD2
V gene: TRBV18
CDR3 DNA: TGTGCCAGCTCACCAAGACAAGCGGGGGAGACCCAGTACTTC
CDR3 protein: CASSPRQAGETQYF

clone size: -
CDR3 length: 13
J gene: TRBJ1-1
D gene: -
V gene: TRBV19
CDR3 DNA: TGTGCCAGTAGTACGAGGTTGGAGGGGGGAGCTTTCTTT
CDR3 protein: CASSTRLEGGAFF

clone size: -
CDR3 length: 15
J gene: TRBJ1-2
D gene: TRBD1
V gene: TRBV6-2/TRBV6-3
CDR3 DNA: TGTGCCAGCAGTTTAGGAGGACAGGGGCTCTACGGCTACACCTTC
CDR3 protein: CASSLGGQGLYGYTF

clone size: -
CDR3 length: 16
J gene: TRBJ1-1
D gene: -
V gene: TRBV29-1
CDR3 DNA: TGCAGCGTGTCGAGGAGATCAGGGACCTCGAACACTGAAGCTTTCTTT
CDR3 protein: CSVSRRSGTSNTEAFF

clone size: -
CDR3 length: 19
J gene: TRBJ2-3
D gene: TRBD1
V gene: TRBV24-1
CDR3 DNA: TGTGCCACCAGTGCCGTCGCGTACAGGGGGGTCCGTAGCACAGATACGCAGTATTTT
CDR3 protein: CATSAVAYRGVRSTDTQYF

clone size: -
CDR3 length: 14
J gene: TRBJ1-4
D gene: TRBD1
V gene: TRBV5-4
CDR3 DNA: TGTGCCAGCAGCCCAGGACAGGGGAGGGAAAAACTGTTTTTT
CDR3 protein: CASSPGQGREKLFF

clone size: -
CDR3 length: 15
J gene: TRBJ1-3
D gene: -
V gene: TRBV29-1
CDR3 DNA: TGCAGCGCCTTAGAGGGACACTCCTCTGGAAACACCATATATTTT
CDR3 protein: CSALEGHSSGNTIYF

clone size: -
CDR3 length: 13
J gene: TRBJ1-1
D gene: -
V gene: TRBV7-2
CDR3 DNA: TGTGCCAGCAGCTTTGGCGGGGACACTGAAGCTTTCTTT
CDR3 protein: CASSFGGDTEAFF

clone size: -
CDR3 length: 13
J gene: TRBJ2-1
D gene: -
V gene: TRBV19
CDR3 DNA: TGTGCCAGTAGTATGGGCCCCTACAATGAGCAGTTCTTC
CDR3 protein: CASSMGPYNEQFF

clone size: -
CDR3 length: 14
J gene: TRBJ1-2
D gene: -
V gene: TRBV3-1/TRBV3-2
CDR3 DNA: TGTGCCAGCAGCCAAGATCTGTCAGACTATGGCTACACCTTC
CDR3 protein: CASSQDLSDYGYTF

clone size: -
CDR3 length: 17
J gene: TRBJ1-4
D gene: TRBD1
V gene: TRBV5-1
CDR3 DNA: TGCGCCAGCAGCCCCCGGGACAGGGAATTTGGGGTTGAAAAACTGTTTTTT
CDR3 protein: CASSPRDREFGVEKLFF

clone size: few
CDR3 length: 15
J gene: TRBJ1-5
D gene: TRBD1
V gene: TRBV30
CDR3 DNA: TGTGCCTGGAGCACCCGACAGGGTTTGCATCAGCCCCAGCATTTT
CDR3 protein: CAWSTRQGLHQPQHF

clone size: -
CDR3 length: 14
J gene: TRBJ1-5
D gene: TRBD1
V gene: TRBV30
CDR3 DNA: TGTGCCTGGAGGACAGGGAGCCCTAATCAGCCCCAGCATTTT
CDR3 protein: CAWRTGSPNQPQHF

clone size: -
CDR3 length: 15
J gene: TRBJ2-1
D gene: TRBD2
V gene: TRBV5-4
CDR3 DNA: TGTGCCAGCAGCCCTACTAGCGGGGTCCACAATGAGCAGTTCTTC
CDR3 protein: CASSPTSGVHNEQFF

clone size: -
CDR3 length: 21
J gene: TRBJ2-6
D gene: TRBD1
V gene: TRBV4-3
CDR3 DNA: TGCGCCAGCAGCCAAGTCCGGACAGGGGGAACACCAACCTCTGGGGCCAACGTCCTGACTTTC
CDR3 protein: CASSQVRTGGTPTSGANVLTF

clone size: -
CDR3 length: 13
J gene: TRBJ2-7
D gene: -
V gene: TRBV4-2
CDR3 DNA: TGTGCCAGCAGCCGTGAAGGGGGCTACGAGCAGTACTTC
CDR3 protein: CASSREGGYEQYF

clone size: once
CDR3 length: 15
J gene: TRBJ1-5
D gene: -
V gene: TRBV28
CDR3 DNA: TGTGCCAGCAGCCCACCAGGGCCGAACAATCAGCCCCAGCATTTT
CDR3 protein: CASSPPGPNNQPQHF

clone size: -
CDR3 length: 13
J gene: TRBJ1-6
D gene: -
V gene: TRBV7-3
CDR3 DNA: TGTGCCAGCAGCTTAAAGGCCAATTCACCCCTCCACTTT
CDR3 protein: CASSLKANSPLHF

clone size: -
CDR3 length: 12
J gene: TRBJ1-2
D gene: -
V gene: TRBV28
CDR3 DNA: TGTGCCAGCAGTGGTGACAGCTATGGCTACACCTTC
CDR3 protein: CASSGDSYGYTF

clone size: -
CDR3 length: 16
J gene: TRBJ1-1
D gene: -
V gene: TRBV7-3
CDR3 DNA: TGTGCCAGCAGCTTAAGCGGGGGCCTAGGGAACACTGAAGCTTTCTTT
CDR3 protein: CASSLSGGLGNTEAFF

clone size: -
CDR3 length: 16
J gene: TRBJ1-4
D gene: -
V gene: TRBV5-5
CDR3 DNA: TGTGCCAGCAGCTTGAGGGGGTTTGCAACTAATGAAAAACTGTTTTTT
CDR3 protein: CASSLRGFATNEKLFF

clone size: once
CDR3 length: 13
J gene: TRBJ1-2
D gene: -
V gene: TRBV12-3/TRBV12-4
CDR3 DNA: TGTGCCAGCAGTTTTGGAAGGGTGCATGGCTACACCTTC
CDR3 protein: CASSFGRVHGYTF

clone size: -
CDR3 length: 14
J gene: TRBJ2-2
D gene: TRBD1
V gene: TRBV6-6
CDR3 DNA: TGTGCCAGCAGTTTTGGACAGGGCTCCGGGGAGCTGTTTTTT
CDR3 protein: CASSFGQGSGELFF

clone size: once
CDR3 length: 13
J gene: TRBJ2-1
D gene: TRBD1
V gene: TRBV18
CDR3 DNA: TGTGCCAGCTCACCAGGGACAGGGGGAGAGCAGTTCTTC
CDR3 protein: CASSPGTGGEQFF

clone size: -
CDR3 length: 16
J gene: TRBJ2-7
D gene: TRBD1
V gene: TRBV7-9
CDR3 DNA: TGTGCCAGCAGCTTAGATTTGAGCCAGGGGGCGCGGGAGCAGTACTTC
CDR3 protein: CASSLDLSQGAREQYF

clone size: -
CDR3 length: 14
J gene: TRBJ2-7
D gene: -
V gene: TRBV9
CDR3 DNA: TGTGCCAGCAGCGTAGCCCAAGTCGGATACGAGCAGTACTTC
CDR3 protein: CASSVAQVGYEQYF

clone size: -
CDR3 length: 12
J gene: TRBJ1-2
D gene: -
V gene: TRBV29-1
CDR3 DNA: TGCAGCGTAACCGGGACAACCTATGGCTACACCTTC
CDR3 protein: CSVTGTTYGYTF

clone size: -
CDR3 length: 18
J gene: TRBJ2-2
D gene: TRBD1
V gene: TRBV19
CDR3 DNA: TGTGCCAGTAAATTTCGCTCGCCGGGACAGGGAGACACCGGGGAGCTGTTTTTT
CDR3 protein: CASKFRSPGQGDTGELFF

clone size: -
CDR3 length: 17
J gene: TRBJ1-3
D gene: -
V gene: TRBV21-1
CDR3 DNA: TGTGCCAGCAGCAAAGCGGGGGGGCGATTCTCTGGAAACACCATATATTTT
CDR3 protein: CASSKAGGRFSGNTIYF

clone size: -
CDR3 length: 13
J gene: TRBJ1-1
D gene: TRBD1
V gene: TRBV19
CDR3 DNA: TGTGCCAGTAGGAGACAGGGCGTAACTGAAGCTTTCTTT
CDR3 protein: CASRRQGVTEAFF

clone size: -
CDR3 length: 15
J gene: TRBJ1-1
D gene: -
V gene: TRBV10-3
CDR3 DNA: TGTGCCATCAGTGGGAGTTTAACAGGGAGGTCTGAAGCTTTCTTT
CDR3 protein: CAISGSLTGRSEAFF

clone size: -
CDR3 length: 14
J gene: TRBJ2-7
D gene: TRBD2
V gene: TRBV25-1
CDR3 DNA: TGTGCCAGCAGTTCGGGGGGAGGGCAATACGAGCAGTACTTC
CDR3 protein: CASSSGGGQYEQYF

clone size: once
CDR3 length: 17
J gene: TRBJ1-6
D gene: -
V gene: TRBV4-1
CDR3 DNA: TGCGCCAGCAGCCAAGGACGGCAGATCTCCTATAATTCACCCCTCCACTTT
CDR3 protein: CASSQGRQISYNSPLHF

clone size: -
CDR3 length: 14
J gene: TRBJ1-2
D gene: TRBD1
V gene: TRBV5-4
CDR3 DNA: TGTGCCAGCAGCCAATCCGGGACAGCTAATGGCTACACCTTC
CDR3 protein: CASSQSGTANGYTF

clone size: -
CDR3 length: 12
J gene: TRBJ2-3
D gene: -
V gene: TRBV15
CDR3 DNA: TGTGCCACCAGCGGATCCACAGATACGCAGTATTTT
CDR3 protein: CATSGSTDTQYF